Below, 31 T cell receptor beta chains from the same sample are listed, as sequenced in a study of cytomegalovirus exposure and HLA in healthy donors. The primer mix had 60 Vbeta and 13 Jbeta primers. The repertoire was sequenced with immunoSEQ multiplex PCR; TCRdb's copy has only in-frame clones and lacks some. The table lists 110,000 to 150,000 clones, around 75% of them singletons, with approximately 2.8% in the top ten. Sequencing input: PBMCs. Receptors were obtained from a female donor in good health and CMV-seronegative.

The V and J genes are TRBV7-8 and TRBJ2-7, with 9 positions matching TRBD1. The CDR3 consists of 14 residues. CDR1 SGHVS and CDR2 FQNEAQ come from the germline V gene. The V gene end was trimmed by 5 bases and the J gene end by 5 bases; junction bases not matched to a gene: 7. CDR3 sequence reads: CASSRDRDRDEQYF. The CDR3 DNA is TGTGCCAGCAGCAGGGACAGGGATAGAGACGAGCAGTACTTC. Full variable domain (rest looked up from reference TRBV7-8 and TRBJ2-7): GAGVSQSPRYKVAKRGQDVALRCDPISGHVSLFWYQQALGQGPEFLTYFQNEAQLDKSGLPSDRFFAERPEGSVSTLKIQRTQQEDSAVYLCASSRDRDRDEQYFGPGTRLTVT.

J is TRBJ2-7 and V is TRBV19; a weak D match, TRBD2 (5 bases). Germline-derived CDR1 and CDR2 are LNHDA and SQIVND (reference sequence). V lost 1 base and J lost 3, with 10 bases in between. The CDR3 is 14 residues long. CDR3 nucleotide sequence: TGTGCCAGTAGTATAGGTACCGGGGACTACGAGCAGTACTTC. Its protein product is CASSIGTGDYEQYF. Full variable domain (outside the CDR3, taken from reference TRBV19 and TRBJ2-7): DGGITQSPKYLFRKEGQNVTLSCEQNLNHDAMYWYRQDPGQGLRLIYYSQIVNDFQKGDIAEGYSVSREKKESFPLTVTSAQKNPTAFYLCASSIGTGDYEQYFGPGTRLTVT.

This rearrangement joins TRBV6-5 to TRBJ2-3, with 9 bases matching TRBD2. The CDR3 runs to 15 residues. Germline V CDR1 and CDR2: MNHEY, SVGAGI. Trimming cost V 8 bases and J 0 bases; bases outside gene matches: 6. The CDR3 loop is CASWRRGGSTDTQYF. Here the CDR3 DNA reads TGTGCCAGCTGGCGGCGGGGGGGTAGCACAGATACGCAGTATTTT.

The chain employs TRBV30 and TRBJ1-3; no clear D gene. V lost 3 bases, J lost 4 bases, and 10 bases lay in between. Germline V CDR1 and CDR2: GTSNPN, SVGIG (reference sequence). This CDR3 is 13 amino acids long. CDR3 protein: CAWRAAPGNTIYF. For the CDR3, the DNA is TGTGCCTGGAGGGCGGCCCCCGGAAACACCATATATTTT.

Notes on this clone: The germline gene is not matched at one end of the junction; a read error may be the cause. V and J are TRBV5-1 and TRBJ2-1, with D possibly TRBD2 on 7 matching bases. The V gene's germline CDR1 is SGHRS and CDR2 YFSETQ. The CDR3 runs to 14 residues. The CDR3 DNA reads as TGCGCCAGCAGCTTGGATCCGGGGGGCTCCTCCCCGGTCTTC. Its translation is CASSLDPGGSSPVF.

The V and J genes are TRBV18 and TRBJ2-2, with D tentatively TRBD2 (5 bases). The CDR3 contains 15 residues. With 3 bases removed from V and 5 bases from J, the gap between germline ends came to 13 bases. Germline V CDR1 and CDR2: KGHSH, LQKENI. Here the CDR3 DNA reads TGTGCCAGCTCACCTGAGCGGCCCGGAACCGGGGAGCTGTTTTTT. Translated: CASSPERPGTGELFF.

This clone has more than one count but fewer than ten. The chain combines TRBV30 with TRBJ2-2; tentatively, D is TRBD2 (5 bases). The CDR3 is 16 residues long. V lost 3 bases, J lost 0 bases, and 14 bases lay in between. The germline V gene encodes CDR1 GTSNPN and CDR2 SVGIG (reference sequence). The CDR3: CAWSRRRRTNTGELFF. As DNA, the CDR3 is TGTGCCTGGAGCCGGCGGAGGAGGACGAACACCGGGGAGCTGTTTTTT.

This clone was seen once. The chain employs TRBV7-9 and TRBJ2-1; 9 bases are shared with TRBD2. This CDR3 has 17 residues. The germline V gene encodes CDR1 SEHNR and CDR2 FQNEAQ (reference sequence). J gave up 1 base and V 2 bases, and 6 bases lay outside the gene matches. In nucleotides, the CDR3 is TGTGCCAGCAGCTTACCGCGGGAGGGCCGGTCCTACAATGAGCAGTTCTTC. This gives the protein CASSLPREGRSYNEQFF.

This sequence joins TRBV5-4 and TRBJ2-1, with TRBD2 matching over 8 bases. There are 15 residues in the CDR3. Germline loops: CDR1 SGHNT, CDR2 YYREEE (reference sequence). Trimming at V came to 3 bases and at J to 1 base, leaving 3 bases not matched to a gene. CDR3 sequence reads: CASSSAGESYNEQFF. The CDR3 DNA follows: TGTGCCAGCAGCTCAGCGGGGGAATCCTACAATGAGCAGTTCTTC.

In its sample, this clone was seen a few times. This sequence joins TRBV7-6 and TRBJ1-1; 9 positions agree with TRBD1. The germline V gene has CDR1 SGHVS and CDR2 FNYEAQ. The trim removed 5 bases at V and 8 bases at J, leaving 9 bases unmatched. The CDR3 totals 14 residues. This chain's CDR3 is CASSPGTGRPEAFF. CDR3 nucleotides: TGTGCCAGCAGCCCAGGGACAGGGCGGCCCGAAGCTTTCTTT.

The gene calls are TRBV11-2 and TRBJ2-6; D not resolved. V lost 1 base and J 0 bases, leaving 4 bases between the germline ends. The CDR3 totals 15 residues. CDR1 SGHAT and CDR2 FQNNGV come from the germline V gene. The CDR3 DNA sequence: TGTGCCAGCAGCTTAGGAGTCTCTGGGGCCAACGTCCTGACTTTC. It translates to CASSLGVSGANVLTF.

In this sample, this clone turned up a few times. V is TRBV4-2 and J is TRBJ2-3, with D perhaps TRBD2 (5 bases). This CDR3 contains 17 residues. CDR1 and CDR2 (germline): LGHNA, YNFKEQ. The ends were cut back, 3 bases at V and 4 bases at J, with 20 bases in the middle. The CDR3 DNA reads TGTGCCAGCAGCCAGCCCGGACTGCGCGGCGGGTCAGATACGCAGTATTTT. It specifies CASSQPGLRGGSDTQYF.

The chain uses TRBV6-5 and TRBJ1-5; unclear D gene. V was clipped by 2 bases and J by 1 base, with 6 bases between them. Germline CDR1 MNHEY, CDR2 SVGAGI. The CDR3 is 14 amino acids. This chain's CDR3 is CASSYGGSNQPQHF. CDR3 DNA sequence: TGTGCCAGCAGTTACGGAGGAAGCAATCAGCCCCAGCATTTT.

The rearrangement uses TRBV7-9 and TRBJ2-5; tentative D call: TRBD2 (7 bases). This CDR3 has 13 residues. V gave up 3 bases and J gave up 4 bases, with 9 bases separating them. Per germline, CDR1 SEHNR and CDR2 FQNEAQ (reference sequence). The CDR3 here is CASSFGGLETQYF. The CDR3 bases are TGTGCCAGCAGCTTCGGGGGGCTAGAGACCCAGTACTTC.

This clone showed up just once. At one end the junction does not follow the germline gene, possibly because of a read error. The chain has TRBV10-3 and TRBJ2-1, with D possibly being TRBD2 (5 bases). The CDR3 has 17 residues. The germline gives CDR1 ENHRY, CDR2 SYGVKD. CDR3 in DNA: TGTGCCATCAGTGAAGTTTCGGGGTTAACCTCCCACAATGAGCAGTTCTTC. Encoded protein: CAISEVSGLTSHNEQFF.

This clone appeared once. V gene TRBV18 combines with J gene TRBJ2-7; no firm D call. V gave up 2 bases and J gave up 1 base, with 9 bases separating them. The CDR3 has 14 residues. From germline, CDR1 is KGHSH and CDR2 LQKENI. The CDR3 region is CASSPGFTSYEQYF. As DNA, the CDR3 is TGTGCCAGCTCACCAGGTTTTACTTCCTACGAGCAGTACTTC.

This clone appeared once. The chain joins TRBV5-1 to TRBJ2-1; TRBD2 matches 7 bases. Germline V gene lookup returns CDR1 SGHRS and CDR2 YFSETQ. This CDR3 comprises 18 residues. J lost 4 bases, V lost 1 base, and 14 bases had no gene match. CDR3 sequence (DNA): TGCGCCAGCAGCTTGCCTTTAATTGTTGGGGAGGGGTACAATGAGCAGTTCTTC. Translating it yields CASSLPLIVGEGYNEQFF. Supplemented by reference TRBV5-1 and TRBJ2-1, the full variable domain reads KAGVTQTPRYLIKTRGQQVTLSCSPISGHRSVSWYQQTPGQGLQFLFEYFSETQRNKGNFPGRFSGRQFSNSRSEMNVSTLELGDSALYLCASSLPLIVGEGYNEQFFGPGTRLTVL.

This clone was observed a handful of times. The CDR3, as DNA: TGTGCCAGCAGCGTAGGGCCTAGCGGGGGCTACGAGCAGTACTTC. Residues: CASSVGPSGGYEQYF. The chain combines TRBV9 with TRBJ2-7; 10 bases match TRBD2. Per the germline V gene, CDR1 is SGDLS and CDR2 is YYNGEE. The J segment lost 3 bases and the V segment lost 0 bases, leaving 3 bases of the junction unmatched. There are 15 residues in the CDR3.

This chain links TRBV7-2 with TRBJ2-7; 12 bases line up with TRBD2. Germline CDR1 and CDR2: SGHTA and FQGNSA. The CDR3 spans 14 residues. J was trimmed by 7 bases and V by 4 bases; bases with no gene match: 5. The CDR3 spells CASSSSGRAREQYF. CDR3 nucleotides: TGTGCCAGCAGCTCTAGCGGGAGGGCGAGGGAGCAGTACTTC.

This clone was seen more than once but under ten times. J is TRBJ1-2 and V is TRBV5-6; D might be TRBD1 (6 bases). The V end lost 5 bases, the J end lost 5 bases, and 13 bases lay between the germline ends. The CDR3 totals 13 residues. The germline gives CDR1 SGHDT, CDR2 YYEEEE. The CDR3 coding sequence is TGTGCCAGCAGAAGGGACACCATGTATGGCTACACCTTC. Protein sequence: CASRRDTMYGYTF.

The V gene is TRBV19, the J gene TRBJ1-4; D ambiguous. This CDR3 spans 13 amino acids. Trimming removed 5 bases from V and 6 bases from J, with 10 bases in between. Per germline, CDR1 LNHDA and CDR2 SQIVND (reference sequence). CDR3 bases: TGTGCCAGTAGTCCACAGAGAGATGAAAAACTGTTTTTT. This gives the protein CASSPQRDEKLFF.

This clone was counted only a few times. The chain combines TRBV7-9 with TRBJ2-1, with D hard to call. The CDR3 consists of 13 residues. Trimming removed 0 bases at V and 4 bases at J, with 4 bases between. Germline V gene data show CDR1 as SEHNR and CDR2 as FQNEAQ (reference sequence). This CDR3 reads CASSLAEYNEQFF. CDR3 coding DNA: TGTGCCAGCAGCTTAGCTGAGTACAATGAGCAGTTCTTC.

The chain uses TRBV9 and TRBJ2-3; the match to TRBD2 covers 9 bases. CDR1 is SGDLS, CDR2 YYNGEE, per germline. This CDR3 is built from 17 residues. Unmatched junction bases numbered 6, after V lost 0 bases and J lost 1 base. The CDR3 sequence is CASSVVGLAGRTDTQYF. The CDR3 nucleotides read TGTGCCAGCAGCGTAGTAGGGCTAGCGGGGCGCACAGATACGCAGTATTTT.

J is TRBJ2-5 and V is TRBV11-3; 7 positions agree with TRBD1. The V gene's germline CDR1 is SGHNT and CDR2 YENEEA. J was trimmed by 3 bases and V by 0 bases; bases with no gene match: 4. The length of the CDR3 is 15 residues. The CDR3 DNA reads TGTGCCAGCAGCTTAGAGGGACAGCCAGAAGAGACCCAGTACTTC. Its protein product is CASSLEGQPEETQYF.

J is TRBJ1-4 and V is TRBV25-1; D might be TRBD1 (6 bases). The CDR3 runs to 14 residues. The ends were cut back, 2 bases at V and 8 bases at J, with 12 bases in the middle. The germline CDR1 and CDR2 sequences are MGHDK and SYGVNS. Here the CDR3 DNA reads TGTGCCAGCAGTGAACCAGGGGACCTCGAAAAACTGTTTTTT. This translates into CASSEPGDLEKLFF.

This chain uses TRBV7-9 with TRBJ1-1; 9 nucleotides align to TRBD1. The CDR3 consists of 11 residues. Germline CDR1 SEHNR, CDR2 FQNEAQ (reference sequence). J gave up 11 bases and V 5 bases, and 3 bases lay outside the gene matches. CDR3 amino acids: CASSGTGSAFF. The CDR3 DNA follows: TGTGCCAGCAGCGGGACAGGGTCGGCTTTCTTT. Filled out from reference TRBV7-9 and TRBJ1-1, the complete variable domain reads DTGVSQNPRHKITKRGQNVTFRCDPISEHNRLYWYRQTLGQGPEFLTYFQNEAQLEKSRLLSDRFSAERPKGSFSTLEIQRTEQGDSAMYLCASSGTGSAFFGQGTRLTVV.

This chain joins TRBV4-3 and TRBJ2-1, with 9 bases matching TRBD2. CDR1 is LGHNA, CDR2 YSLEER, per germline. The CDR3 totals 17 residues. With V trimmed by 0 bases and J by 4 bases, 7 bases remained unmatched. The CDR3 sequence: CASSQDGASGGYNEQFF. In nucleotides, the CDR3 is TGCGCCAGCAGCCAAGATGGGGCCAGCGGGGGGTACAATGAGCAGTTCTTC.

The CDR3 nucleotides read TGCGCCAGCAGCCCCGGACTAGCGGGGGGCAGGGAGACCCAGTACTTC. The encoded protein is CASSPGLAGGRETQYF. The chain couples TRBV5-1 to TRBJ2-5; TRBD2 agrees at 14 bases. CDR3 length: 16 amino acids. CDR1 and CDR2 from the germline V gene are SGHRS and YFSETQ. With 4 bases clipped from V and 5 bases from J, the junction kept 7 bases outside the gene matches.

This chain joins TRBV6-1 and TRBJ1-1; no clear D gene. The germline CDR1 and CDR2 sequences are MNHNS and SASEGT. The CDR3 totals 14 residues. V was shortened by 1 base and J by 4 bases, with 10 bases between the two germline ends. The CDR3 DNA reads as TGTGCCAGCAGTGAAGGCCCAGGCCTCACTGAAGCTTTCTTT. It is translated as CASSEGPGLTEAFF.

The chain joins TRBV27 to TRBJ2-6, with TRBD1 identical over 7 bases. This CDR3 is 19 amino acids long. Germline CDR1 MNHEY, CDR2 SMNVEV (reference sequence). The ends lost 5 bases at V and 3 bases at J; junction bases unmatched: 16. Here the CDR3 DNA reads TGTGCCAGCAGTCCCGGACAGGTCCACTCCCATGGTGGGGCCAACGTCCTGACTTTC. This translates into CASSPGQVHSHGGANVLTF.

This clone appeared once. V and J are TRBV30 and TRBJ1-2; 7 positions match TRBD1. CDR1 is GTSNPN and CDR2 is SVGIG in the germline V gene (reference sequence). The CDR3 is 13 residues long. V lost 1 base, J lost 7 bases, and 6 bases stayed unmatched. The CDR3 here is CAWSDPPGGGYTF. The CDR3 coding sequence is TGTGCCTGGAGTGACCCGCCAGGGGGTGGCTACACCTTC.